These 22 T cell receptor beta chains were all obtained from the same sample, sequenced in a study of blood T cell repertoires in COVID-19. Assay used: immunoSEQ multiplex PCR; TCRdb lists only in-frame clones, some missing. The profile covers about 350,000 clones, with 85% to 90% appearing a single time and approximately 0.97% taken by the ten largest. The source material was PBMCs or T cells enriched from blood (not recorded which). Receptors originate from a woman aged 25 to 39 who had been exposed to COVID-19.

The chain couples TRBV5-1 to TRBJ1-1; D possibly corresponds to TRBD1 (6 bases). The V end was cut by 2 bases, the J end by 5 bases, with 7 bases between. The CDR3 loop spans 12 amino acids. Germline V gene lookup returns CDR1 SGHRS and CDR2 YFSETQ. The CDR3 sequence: CASSFQGTEAFF. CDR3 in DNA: TGCGCCAGCAGCTTTCAGGGGACTGAAGCTTTCTTT.

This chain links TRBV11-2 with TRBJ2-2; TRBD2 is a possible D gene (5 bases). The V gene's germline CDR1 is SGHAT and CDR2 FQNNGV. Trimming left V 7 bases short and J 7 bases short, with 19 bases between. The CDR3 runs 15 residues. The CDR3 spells CASTTRPGSVGELFF. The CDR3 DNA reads TGTGCCAGCACGACCCGGCCGGGTAGCGTCGGGGAGCTGTTTTTT.

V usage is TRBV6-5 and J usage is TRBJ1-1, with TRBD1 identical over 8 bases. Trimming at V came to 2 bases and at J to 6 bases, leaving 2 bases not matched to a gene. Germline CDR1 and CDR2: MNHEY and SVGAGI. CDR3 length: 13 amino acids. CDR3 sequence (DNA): TGTGCCAGCAGTTACCCGACAGGGGCTGAAGCTTTCTTT. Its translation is CASSYPTGAEAFF.

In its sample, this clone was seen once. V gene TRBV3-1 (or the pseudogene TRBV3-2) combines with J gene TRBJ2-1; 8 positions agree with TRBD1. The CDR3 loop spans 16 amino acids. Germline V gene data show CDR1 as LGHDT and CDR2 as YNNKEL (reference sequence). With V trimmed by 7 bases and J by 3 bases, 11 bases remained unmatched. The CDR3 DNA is TGTGCCAGCACCAAGTCCGGACAGGGATACTACAATGAGCAGTTCTTC. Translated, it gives CASTKSGQGYYNEQFF.

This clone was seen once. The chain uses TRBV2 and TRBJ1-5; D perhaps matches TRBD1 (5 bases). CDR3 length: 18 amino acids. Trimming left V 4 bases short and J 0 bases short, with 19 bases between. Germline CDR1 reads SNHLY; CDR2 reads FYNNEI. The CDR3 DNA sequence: TGTGCCAGCAGTGGGCCACCCGACAGAAGCTATAGCAATCAGCCCCAGCATTTT. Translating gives CASSGPPDRSYSNQPQHF.

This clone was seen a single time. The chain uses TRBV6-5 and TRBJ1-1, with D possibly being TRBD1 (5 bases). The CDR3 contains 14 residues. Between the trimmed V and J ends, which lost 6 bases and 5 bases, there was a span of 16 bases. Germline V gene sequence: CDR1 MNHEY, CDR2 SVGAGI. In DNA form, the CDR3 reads TGTGCCAGCAGCTGGGGGGGGGATCGGACTGAAGCTTTCTTT. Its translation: CASSWGGDRTEAFF.

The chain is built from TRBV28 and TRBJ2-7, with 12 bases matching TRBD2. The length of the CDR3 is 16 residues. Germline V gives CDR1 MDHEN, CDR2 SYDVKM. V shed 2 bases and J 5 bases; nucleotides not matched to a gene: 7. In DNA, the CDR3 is TGTGCCAGCAGTTTACTAGCGGGAGGGCTTTCGGACGAGCAGTACTTC. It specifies CASSLLAGGLSDEQYF.

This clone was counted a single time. The CDR3 coding sequence is TGTGCCAGCAGCCAAGGAGCGGGGGGGATTCAGACCCAGTACTTC. Protein: CASSQGAGGIQTQYF. The chain uses TRBV3-1 (or the pseudogene TRBV3-2) and TRBJ2-5; 10 positions match TRBD2. Per germline, CDR1 LGHDT and CDR2 YNNKEL (reference sequence). This CDR3 region has 15 residues. J gave up 6 bases and V 1 base, and 5 bases lay outside the gene matches.

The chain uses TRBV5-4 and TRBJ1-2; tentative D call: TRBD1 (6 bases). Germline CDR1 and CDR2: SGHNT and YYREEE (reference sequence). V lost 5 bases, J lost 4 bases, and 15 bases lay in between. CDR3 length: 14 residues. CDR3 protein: CASRASGVVYGYTF. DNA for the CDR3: TGTGCCAGCAGGGCTTCAGGGGTGGTCTATGGCTACACCTTC.

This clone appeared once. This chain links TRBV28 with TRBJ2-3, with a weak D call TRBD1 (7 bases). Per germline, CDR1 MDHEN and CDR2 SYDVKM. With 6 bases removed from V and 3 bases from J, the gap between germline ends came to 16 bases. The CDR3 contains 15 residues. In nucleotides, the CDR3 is TGTGCCAGCAGGAGGGGGCTAGCGATAACAGATACGCAGTATTTT. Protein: CASRRGLAITDTQYF. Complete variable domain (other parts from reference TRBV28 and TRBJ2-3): DVKVTQSSRYLVKRTGEKVFLECVQDMDHENMFWYRQDPGLGLRLIYFSYDVKMKEKGDIPEGYSVSREKKERFSLILESASTNQTSMYLCASRRGLAITDTQYFGPGTRLTVL.

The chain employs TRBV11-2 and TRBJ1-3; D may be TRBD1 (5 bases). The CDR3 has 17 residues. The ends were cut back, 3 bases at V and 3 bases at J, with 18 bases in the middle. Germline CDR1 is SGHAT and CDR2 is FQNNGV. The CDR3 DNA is TGTGCCAGCAGCTTTTATCCAGGGCAATGGGTTGGAAACACCATATATTTT. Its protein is CASSFYPGQWVGNTIYF.

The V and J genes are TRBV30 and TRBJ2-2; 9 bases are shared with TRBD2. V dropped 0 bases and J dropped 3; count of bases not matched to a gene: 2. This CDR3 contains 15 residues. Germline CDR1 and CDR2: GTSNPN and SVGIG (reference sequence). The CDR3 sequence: CAWSVIAGDTGELFF. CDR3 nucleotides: TGTGCCTGGAGTGTAATAGCGGGGGACACCGGGGAGCTGTTTTTT.

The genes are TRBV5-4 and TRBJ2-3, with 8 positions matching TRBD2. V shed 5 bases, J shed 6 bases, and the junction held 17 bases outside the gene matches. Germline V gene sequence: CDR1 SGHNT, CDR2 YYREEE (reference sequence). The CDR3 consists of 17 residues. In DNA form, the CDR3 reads TGTGCCAGCAGACAAAAAGGCAAAGCGGGAGTTACGGATACGCAGTATTTT. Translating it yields CASRQKGKAGVTDTQYF.

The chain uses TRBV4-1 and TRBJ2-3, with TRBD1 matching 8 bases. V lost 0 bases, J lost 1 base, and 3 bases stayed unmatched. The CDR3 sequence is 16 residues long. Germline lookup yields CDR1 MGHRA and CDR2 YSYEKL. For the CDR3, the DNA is TGCGCCAGCAGCCAAGAAGTGGACAGGGGCACAGATACGCAGTATTTT. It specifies CASSQEVDRGTDTQYF.

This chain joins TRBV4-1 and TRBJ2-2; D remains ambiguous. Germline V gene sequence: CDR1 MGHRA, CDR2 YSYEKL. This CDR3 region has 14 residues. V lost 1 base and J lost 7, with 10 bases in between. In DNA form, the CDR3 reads TGCGCCAGCAGCCAAGGGGCGATCGACGGGGAGCTGTTTTTT. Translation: CASSQGAIDGELFF.

CDR3 loop: CASSTGTGDQPQHF. The CDR3 bases are TGTGCCAGCTCAACCGGGACAGGGGACCAGCCCCAGCATTTT. The chain employs TRBV18 and TRBJ1-5; 10 bases match TRBD1. In germline, CDR1 is KGHSH, CDR2 LQKENI. The CDR3 extends over 14 amino acids. The J segment lost 7 bases and the V segment lost 5 bases, leaving 5 bases of the junction unmatched.

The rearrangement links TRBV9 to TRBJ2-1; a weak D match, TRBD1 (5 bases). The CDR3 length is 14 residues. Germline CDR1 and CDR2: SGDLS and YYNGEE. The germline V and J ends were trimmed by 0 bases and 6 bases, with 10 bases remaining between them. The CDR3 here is CASSVGGWLNEQFF. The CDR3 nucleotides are TGTGCCAGCAGCGTAGGGGGCTGGCTCAATGAGCAGTTCTTC.

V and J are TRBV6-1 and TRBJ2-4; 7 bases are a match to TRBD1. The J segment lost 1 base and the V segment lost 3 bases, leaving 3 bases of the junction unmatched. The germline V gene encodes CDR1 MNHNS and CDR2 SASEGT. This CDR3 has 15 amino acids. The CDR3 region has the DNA TGTGCCAGCAGTGACCCACAGGGGGCCAAAAACATTCAGTACTTC. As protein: CASSDPQGAKNIQYF.

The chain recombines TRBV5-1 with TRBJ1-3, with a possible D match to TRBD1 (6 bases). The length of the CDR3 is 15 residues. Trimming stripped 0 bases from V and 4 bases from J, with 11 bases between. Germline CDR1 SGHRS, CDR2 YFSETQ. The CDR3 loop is CASSLDRASGNTIYF. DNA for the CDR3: TGCGCCAGCAGCTTGGACAGGGCGAGCGGAAACACCATATATTTT.

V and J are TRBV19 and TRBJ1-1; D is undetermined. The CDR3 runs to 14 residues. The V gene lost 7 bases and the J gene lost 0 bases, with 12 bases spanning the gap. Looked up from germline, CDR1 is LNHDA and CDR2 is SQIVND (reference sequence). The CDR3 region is CASTTGRVNTEAFF. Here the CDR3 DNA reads TGTGCCAGTACCACGGGTAGAGTGAACACTGAAGCTTTCTTT.

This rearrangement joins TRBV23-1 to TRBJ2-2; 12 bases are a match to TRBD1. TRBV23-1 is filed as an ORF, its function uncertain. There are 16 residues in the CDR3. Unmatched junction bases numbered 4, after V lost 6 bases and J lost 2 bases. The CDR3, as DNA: TGCGCCAGCAGACTGGGACAGGGGGCTAACACCGGGGAGCTGTTTTTT. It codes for CASRLGQGANTGELFF.

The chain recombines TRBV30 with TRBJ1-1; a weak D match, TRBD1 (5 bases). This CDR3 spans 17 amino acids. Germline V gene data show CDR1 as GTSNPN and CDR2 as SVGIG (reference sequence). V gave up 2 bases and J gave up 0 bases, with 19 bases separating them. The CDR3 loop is CAWSQPGGLNMNTEAFF. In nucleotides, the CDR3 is TGTGCCTGGAGTCAACCTGGGGGGTTGAACATGAACACTGAAGCTTTCTTT.